The 30 T cell receptor beta chains listed next were all sequenced from one sample in a study of cytomegalovirus exposure and HLA in healthy donors. PCR was performed using 60 Vbeta and 13 Jbeta primers. Measured with immunoSEQ multiplex PCR; TCRdb has only the in-frame clones, and not every one. Seen here are 170,000 or so clones, about 80% observed once, and the top ten hold approximately 6.7%. The sequenced sample was PBMCs. These receptors originate from a man aged 30 to 45 in good health and CMV-seropositive.

The V and J genes are TRBV7-9 and TRBJ2-3; 9 positions agree with TRBD2. The V gene end was trimmed by 6 bases and the J gene end by 0 bases; junction bases not matched to a gene: 4. CDR3 size: 15 residues. Germline CDR1 reads SEHNR; CDR2 reads FQNEAQ (reference sequence). The CDR3 here is CASRSSGASTDTQYF. The DNA of the CDR3 is TGTGCCAGCAGGTCTAGCGGGGCTAGCACAGATACGCAGTATTTT.

The chain couples TRBV19 to TRBJ2-1; 11 nucleotides agree with TRBD2. The germline V gene encodes CDR1 LNHDA and CDR2 SQIVND (reference sequence). The CDR3 consists of 15 residues. V lost 4 bases, J lost 3 bases, and 2 bases stayed unmatched. CDR3 coding DNA: TGTGCCAGTAGTACACTAGCGGGGGTCTACAATGAGCAGTTCTTC. It encodes CASSTLAGVYNEQFF.

J is TRBJ2-2 and V is TRBV7-8; tentatively, D is TRBD2 (6 bases). The CDR3 extends over 18 amino acids. Between the trimmed V and J ends, which lost 1 base and 0 bases, there was a span of 15 bases. Per germline, CDR1 SGHVS and CDR2 FQNEAQ. Here the CDR3 reads CASSLVGWGGTNTGELFF. CDR3 in DNA: TGTGCCAGCAGCTTAGTAGGTTGGGGCGGGACGAACACCGGGGAGCTGTTTTTT. Based on the CDR3 plus reference TRBV7-8 and TRBJ2-2, the full variable domain is GAGVSQSPRYKVAKRGQDVALRCDPISGHVSLFWYQQALGQGPEFLTYFQNEAQLDKSGLPSDRFFAERPEGSVSTLKIQRTQQEDSAVYLCASSLVGWGGTNTGELFFGEGSRLTVL.

The rearrangement links TRBV5-4 to TRBJ1-2, with D possibly being TRBD1 (6 bases). CDR1 is SGHNT and CDR2 is YYREEE in the germline V gene (reference sequence). V lost 4 bases and J lost 6, with 10 bases in between. This CDR3 contains 12 residues. The CDR3 reads CASSLTGNGYTF. Written as DNA, the CDR3 is TGTGCCAGCAGCCTTACAGGGAATGGCTACACCTTC.

This chain links TRBV4-1 with TRBJ2-1; D not resolved. CDR1 and CDR2 (germline): MGHRA, YSYEKL. CDR3 length: 14 residues. The V gene lost 3 bases and the J gene lost 9 bases, with 15 bases spanning the gap. As DNA, the CDR3 is TGCGCCAGCAGCCAGCTCCCTGAGGCAACTGAGCAGTTCTTC. It specifies CASSQLPEATEQFF.

This clone was counted a few times. V is TRBV21-1 and J is TRBJ1-5; the DNA was not compared with TRBD1, the D call given in the table. TRBV21-1 is assigned pseudogene status. The CDR3 has 14 amino acids. Here the CDR3 reads CASSKVQGNQPQHF. For the CDR3, the DNA is TGTGCCAGCAGCAAAGTGCAGGGCAATCAGCCCCAGCATTTT.

The CDR3 here is CASSGKARETQYF. The CDR3 region has the DNA TGTGCCAGCAGTGGGAAAGCGAGGGAGACCCAGTACTTC. V gene TRBV6-1 combines with J gene TRBJ2-5; no definite D call. The V end lost 4 bases, the J end lost 5 bases, and 11 bases lay between the germline ends. CDR3 size: 13 residues. In germline, CDR1 is MNHNS, CDR2 SASEGT.

The chain combines TRBV27 with TRBJ1-6; weak D call: TRBD1 (6 bases). The CDR3 sequence is 14 residues long. Germline-derived CDR1 and CDR2 are MNHEY and SMNVEV (reference sequence). V lost 5 bases and J 8 bases, leaving 13 bases between the germline ends. The CDR3 protein is CASSTTGLHSPLHF. The CDR3 DNA follows: TGTGCCAGCAGTACAACAGGGCTTCATTCACCCCTCCACTTT.

This rearrangement joins TRBV2 to TRBJ2-2, with 7 positions matching TRBD2. This CDR3 is built from 15 residues. Germline V gene sequence: CDR1 SNHLY, CDR2 FYNNEI. V dropped 7 bases and J dropped 5; count of bases not matched to a gene: 10. In nucleotides, the CDR3 is TGTGCCAGCAAAGTCGCTAGCGGTCGAACCGGGGAGCTGTTTTTT. It is translated as CASKVASGRTGELFF.

This rearrangement joins TRBV7-9 to TRBJ2-7; possible D gene TRBD1, 6 bases. The CDR3 runs 16 residues. Trimming pared 2 bases from V and 0 bases from J, leaving 14 bases between. Germline V gene lookup returns CDR1 SEHNR and CDR2 FQNEAQ (reference sequence). Here the CDR3 DNA reads TGTGCCAGCAGCTTACCACAGGGACGAAGCTCCTACGAGCAGTACTTC. It yields the protein CASSLPQGRSSYEQYF.

This clone has just one count. The rearrangement links TRBV7-9 to TRBJ2-3; TRBD1 agrees at 8 bases. Per germline, CDR1 SEHNR and CDR2 FQNEAQ (reference sequence). This CDR3 region has 17 residues. Losses at the gene ends were 1 base for V and 2 bases for J; bases not matched to a gene: 8. The DNA of the CDR3 is TGTGCCAGCAGCTTAGAGCAGGGGGCTAAGGCCACAGATACGCAGTATTTT. Amino acid sequence: CASSLEQGAKATDTQYF.

V and J are TRBV4-1 and TRBJ2-1; 11 positions agree with TRBD2. The CDR3 has 16 residues. From germline, CDR1 is MGHRA and CDR2 YSYEKL. Germline trimming cut 5 bases from V and 1 base from J; bases unmatched to any gene: 4. Written as DNA, the CDR3 is TGCGCCAGCAGCGCACGACTAGCGGGGTCCTACAATGAGCAGTTCTTC. This translates into CASSARLAGSYNEQFF.

The chain uses TRBV19 and TRBJ2-7; D is uncertain. CDR3 size: 13 residues. Germline CDR1 and CDR2: LNHDA and SQIVND (reference sequence). V was trimmed by 3 bases and J by 3 bases, leaving 9 bases between them. CDR3 sequence (DNA): TGTGCCAGTAGTATGTTGGCAGACTACGAGCAGTACTTC. Amino acids: CASSMLADYEQYF.

J is TRBJ1-3 and V is TRBV11-3, with 8 bases matching TRBD1. CDR3 length equals 15 residues. Germline V lookup: CDR1 SGHNT, CDR2 YENEEA. Trimming removed 5 bases from V and 0 bases from J; junction bases left unmatched: 3. The DNA for the CDR3 is TGTGCCAGCAGCCCGGGACAGGTCTCTGGAAACACCATATATTTT. This translates into CASSPGQVSGNTIYF.

The chain is built from TRBV4-2 and TRBJ1-1; maybe TRBD1 (5 bases). Germline V gives CDR1 LGHNA, CDR2 YNFKEQ. The CDR3 is made up of 16 amino acids. With 0 bases removed from V and 1 base from J, the gap between germline ends came to 12 bases. The CDR3 loop is CASSQDDYRPNTEAFF. CDR3 DNA sequence: TGTGCCAGCAGCCAAGATGATTACAGGCCGAACACTGAAGCTTTCTTT.

V is TRBV7-9 and J is TRBJ1-1, with a possible D match to TRBD1 (5 bases). The germline gives CDR1 SEHNR, CDR2 FQNEAQ (reference sequence). Trimming took 6 bases from V and 1 from J, leaving 6 bases between them. The CDR3 consists of 12 residues. CDR3 sequence: CASRDRNTEAFF. The CDR3 coding sequence is TGTGCCAGCAGAGACAGGAACACTGAAGCTTTCTTT.

The chain links TRBV29-1 to TRBJ2-7; TRBD2 matches at 10 bases. V was clipped by 6 bases and J by 3 bases; unmatched bases: 5. Germline CDR1 SQVTM, CDR2 ANQGSEA. CDR3 length: 13 residues. The CDR3 is CSVGTSELYEQYF. CDR3 DNA: TGCAGCGTCGGGACTAGCGAACTCTACGAGCAGTACTTC.

This clone occurred a few times. The rearrangement joins TRBV6-1 to TRBJ1-4, with TRBD1 matching over 8 bases. The trim removed 0 bases at V and 8 bases at J, leaving 8 bases unmatched. Germline V gene sequence: CDR1 MNHNS, CDR2 SASEGT. The CDR3 length is 16 residues. The CDR3 sequence: CASSEASGGGWEKLFF. The CDR3 DNA is TGTGCCAGCAGTGAAGCTTCAGGGGGCGGTTGGGAAAAACTGTTTTTT.

The table lists this clone with a few counts. The V and J genes are TRBV23-1 and TRBJ1-2, with a weak D call TRBD1 (5 bases). TRBV23-1 is treated as an ORF (open reading frame) with a function not yet certain. V lost 9 bases and J lost 5, with 28 bases in between. The CDR3 spans 17 residues. The CDR3 sequence is CARNLKPGGVPIYGYTF. CDR3 sequence (DNA): TGCGCCAGGAACTTAAAGCCCGGAGGGGTTCCAATATATGGCTACACCTTC.

This rearrangement joins TRBV15 to TRBJ1-2; possible D gene TRBD1, 5 bases. Trimming took off 3 bases at V and 4 bases at J, with 15 bases between the two ends. In germline, CDR1 is LNHNV, CDR2 YYDKDF (reference sequence). The CDR3 totals 15 residues. The CDR3 DNA reads as TGTGCCACCAGCAGCAGGGCGCGGGGGGGCTATGGCTACACCTTC. Translation: CATSSRARGGYGYTF.

As to this clone: Other DNA variants within this sample encode the same CDR3. J is TRBJ2-5 and V is TRBV18, with D unresolved. The CDR3 spans 14 residues. Looked up from germline, CDR1 is KGHSH and CDR2 is LQKENI. The V end was cut by 6 bases, the J end by 2 bases, with 13 bases between. The CDR3 bases are TGTGCCAGCTCTCAAACCGGGTTTCAAGAGACCCAGTACTTC. As protein: CASSQTGFQETQYF.

CDR3 protein: CASSSAGTLLAGGETQYF. The CDR3 DNA follows: TGTGCCAGCAGTTCAGCGGGGACTTTGCTAGCGGGAGGAGAGACCCAGTACTTC. The genes are TRBV7-2 and TRBJ2-5; 11 bases are a match to TRBD2. There are 18 residues in the CDR3. V was pared by 6 bases and J by 4 bases, with 16 bases of the junction left unmatched. Germline V gene sequence: CDR1 SGHTA, CDR2 FQGNSA.

The chain joins TRBV5-4 to TRBJ2-7, with 7 bases identical to TRBD1. V lost 7 bases and J lost 0; bases outside the gene matches: 4. The germline CDR1 and CDR2 sequences are SGHNT and YYREEE (reference sequence). The CDR3 runs 13 residues. CDR3 sequence: CASGTAVSYEQYF. CDR3 nucleotide sequence: TGTGCCAGCGGGACAGCAGTCTCCTACGAGCAGTACTTC. Using reference TRBV5-4 and TRBJ2-7 for the parts outside the CDR3, the full variable domain is ETGVTQSPTHLIKTRGQQVTLRCSSQSGHNTVSWYQQALGQGPQFIFQYYREEENGRGNFPPRFSGLQFPNYSSELNVNALELDDSALYLCASGTAVSYEQYFGPGTRLTVT.

The genes are TRBV6-5 and TRBJ2-5; D is uncertain. The tail of the sequence fits TRBJ2-7 better, so the J call may be wrong. Germline V gene sequence: CDR1 MNHEY, CDR2 SVGAGI. The CDR3 length is 11 residues. The CDR3 protein is CASSSRYEQYF. DNA for the CDR3: TGTGCCAGCAGCTCACGTTACGAGCAGTACTTC.

The V call is TRBV11-2, the J call TRBJ2-7, with unresolved D. The CDR3 spans 15 residues. Germline V gives CDR1 SGHAT, CDR2 FQNNGV. Trimming pared 0 bases from V and 1 base from J, leaving 10 bases between. The CDR3 DNA follows: TGTGCCAGCAGCTTAGAGCCCGCAGGTTCCTACGAGCAGTACTTC. This sequence encodes CASSLEPAGSYEQYF.

This clone was picked up a small number of times. The rearrangement joins TRBV6-4 to TRBJ1-1; possible D gene TRBD1, 5 bases. V lost 3 bases to trimming and J lost 1 base, with 6 bases between them. This CDR3 has 13 residues. Germline CDR1 and CDR2: MRHNA and SNTAGT. The CDR3 region is CASSEQGNTEAFF. The CDR3 DNA reads as TGTGCCAGCAGTGAGCAGGGGAACACTGAAGCTTTCTTT.

The chain combines TRBV30 with TRBJ1-5; D is unclear. The CDR3 is 17 residues long. Germline V lookup: CDR1 GTSNPN, CDR2 SVGIG (reference sequence). V was trimmed by 3 bases and J by 4 bases, leaving 22 bases between them. The CDR3 DNA sequence: TGTGCCTGGAGCGGAAGACTCTCAATGGCCATTAATCAGCCCCAGCATTTT. Protein product: CAWSGRLSMAINQPQHF.

The chain uses TRBV19 and TRBJ2-7; maybe TRBD1 (6 bases). Trimming took off 5 bases at V and 2 bases at J, with 10 bases between the two ends. Germline V gene data show CDR1 as LNHDA and CDR2 as SQIVND (reference sequence). The CDR3 totals 13 residues. The CDR3: CASSAQGPYEQYF. Here the CDR3 DNA reads TGTGCCAGTAGTGCACAGGGACCCTACGAGCAGTACTTC.

This chain joins TRBV11-3 and TRBJ2-5; TRBD2 agrees at 8 bases. Germline V gene data show CDR1 as SGHNT and CDR2 as YENEEA. The V segment lost 5 bases and the J segment 2 bases; nucleotides outside the gene matches: 7. There are 15 residues in the CDR3. CDR3 loop: CASSHRLANQETQYF. In nucleotides, the CDR3 is TGTGCCAGCAGCCACAGACTAGCGAATCAAGAGACCCAGTACTTC.

The count of this clone is one. This chain joins TRBV2 and TRBJ1-2; 11 bases are shared with TRBD1. This CDR3 is built from 14 residues. Per the germline V gene, CDR1 is SNHLY and CDR2 is FYNNEI. J lost 6 bases, V lost 2 bases, and 2 bases had no gene match. This CDR3 reads CASSERDRGDGYTF. CDR3 in DNA: TGTGCCAGCAGTGAACGGGACAGGGGGGATGGCTACACCTTC.